These 26 T cell receptor beta chains were sequenced from one sample in a study of T cells in localized non-small cell lung cancer (dated by TCRdb to about 2020). Libraries were made using the immunoSEQ multiplex PCR assay. Sourced from immuneACCESS, this table was stored by TCRdb with only in-frame sequences that have V and J called. A share of the clones is absent; for the studies checked, an unresolved V gene accounts for under half, and the remainder has no known explanation. The sample records about 74,000 clones, approximately 84% of which are singletons. Around 1.3% of the sample goes to the ten largest clones. Specimen: peripheral blood, collected before any cancer treatment. Receptor source: a female donor aged 60 or older with stage I lung adenocarcinoma.

This clone was observed a handful of times. The chain combines TRBV29-1 with TRBJ2-5, with D possibly being TRBD1 (5 bases). The CDR3 covers 17 residues. Trimming shortened V by 6 bases and J by 5 bases, and 28 bases separated the two germline ends. The germline CDR1 and CDR2 sequences are SQVTM and ANQGSEA. The CDR3 nucleotides read TGCAGCGTCCCGACAGAAAAAGTATTCTGTAATGGGGAGACCCAGTACTTC. This sequence encodes CSVPTEKVFCNGETQYF.

This sequence joins TRBV28 and TRBJ2-2, with 8 bases matching TRBD2. CDR3 length equals 15 residues. CDR1 MDHEN and CDR2 SYDVKM come from the germline V gene. V lost 3 bases to trimming and J lost 4 bases; unmatched junction nucleotides: 4. The CDR3 nucleotides are TGTGCCAGCAGTTTCGGTAGCGGGATCACCGGGGAGCTGTTTTTT. Translation: CASSFGSGITGELFF.

The rearrangement links TRBV2 to TRBJ2-1; D may be TRBD1 or TRBD2 (6 bases each). The CDR3 spans 13 residues. Trimming cost V 0 bases and J 12 bases, with 12 bases left between them. Germline V gene lookup returns CDR1 SNHLY and CDR2 FYNNEI. CDR3 sequence: CASSEAGGRRQFF. The DNA for the CDR3 is TGTGCCAGCAGTGAAGCGGGGGGCAGGAGGCAGTTCTTC.

The CDR3 coding sequence is TGTGCCAGCAGCTTAGGTGGGAGGGCGGGCCAGAGGTACTTC. This translates into CASSLGGRAGQRYF. The chain links TRBV7-2 to TRBJ2-7; 7 bases are shared with TRBD2. The ends lost 1 base at V and 12 bases at J; junction bases unmatched: 12. This CDR3 spans 14 amino acids. Germline V gene data show CDR1 as SGHTA and CDR2 as FQGNSA.

The chain has TRBV6-1 and TRBJ1-2; 8 nucleotides agree with TRBD1. This CDR3 region has 13 residues. With 10 bases clipped from V and 4 bases from J, the junction kept 8 bases outside the gene matches. Per the germline V gene, CDR1 is MNHNS and CDR2 is SASEGT. CDR3 in DNA: TGTGCCACCCGGACAGGGTTCTTCTATGGCTACACCTTC. The encoded protein is CATRTGFFYGYTF.

The chain couples TRBV6-6 to TRBJ2-1; a weak D match, TRBD2 (6 bases). V was trimmed by 7 bases and J by 5 bases, leaving 15 bases between them. CDR1 and CDR2 from the germline V gene are MNHNY and SVGAGI (reference sequence). The CDR3 runs to 14 residues. CDR3 bases: TGTGCCAGCATGGCCAGTTGGGGGGACAATGAGCAGTTCTTC. Translating gives CASMASWGDNEQFF.

This chain connects TRBV4-3 to TRBJ2-1; weak D call: TRBD2 (7 bases). This CDR3 has 18 residues. Germline V CDR1 and CDR2: LGHNA, YSLEER. V was cut by 0 bases and J by 3 bases, with 18 bases left in between. The CDR3 DNA sequence: TGCGCCAGCAGCCAAGATTCCGTCAGCGGGACAAGCTACAATGAGCAGTTCTTC. Translation gives CASSQDSVSGTSYNEQFF.

CDR3 residues: CAINQDIITNTGELFF. The CDR3 coding sequence is TGTGCCATCAACCAGGACATTATCACGAACACCGGGGAGCTGTTTTTT. The chain links TRBV10-3 to TRBJ2-2, with a possible D match to TRBD1 (5 bases). Trimming stripped 7 bases from V and 0 bases from J, with 15 bases between. There are 16 residues in the CDR3. CDR1 is ENHRY, CDR2 SYGVKD, per germline.

The J gene is TRBJ2-1, the V gene TRBV7-9, with 8 bases that match TRBD2. The CDR3 length is 14 residues. Germline V CDR1 and CDR2: SEHNR, FQNEAQ (reference sequence). The V and J ends lost 7 bases and 13 bases, in that order; junction bases with no gene match: 15. The CDR3 nucleotides read TGTGCCAGCACCCTACCCGGGGGGGCCTTTAAACAGTTCTTC. It translates to CASTLPGGAFKQFF.

The V gene is TRBV18, the J gene TRBJ1-2; TRBD1 is a possible D gene (5 bases). The germline gives CDR1 KGHSH, CDR2 LQKENI. V was cut by 3 bases and J by 0 bases, with 20 bases left in between. This CDR3 region has 18 residues. CDR3 sequence reads: CASSPRGLRSGSNYGYTF. The CDR3 bases are TGTGCCAGCTCACCGAGGGGCCTTAGGAGCGGATCTAACTATGGCTACACCTTC.

The gene calls are TRBV18 and TRBJ2-3; TRBD2 aligns across 8 bases. CDR3 length equals 16 residues. Germline V gives CDR1 KGHSH, CDR2 LQKENI. V lost 3 bases and J lost 5; bases outside the gene matches: 10. The DNA of the CDR3 is TGTGCCAGCTCACCGCCCCTAGCGGGTGTTAAAGATACGCAGTATTTT. Encoded protein: CASSPPLAGVKDTQYF.

CDR3 sequence (DNA): TGTGCCAGCGAGCGGACCTACAGGGGGCTAACGGAAAAACTGTTTTTT. This translates into CASERTYRGLTEKLFF. The V and J genes are TRBV28 and TRBJ1-4; 9 bases map to TRBD1. This CDR3 has 16 residues. Losses at the gene ends were 8 bases for V and 8 bases for J; bases not matched to a gene: 15. The germline CDR1 and CDR2 sequences are MDHEN and SYDVKM.

The chain has TRBV5-6 and TRBJ2-1; D ambiguous. CDR3 length equals 17 residues. The germline V gene has CDR1 SGHDT and CDR2 YYEEEE. Between the trimmed V and J ends, which lost 0 bases and 5 bases, there was a span of 18 bases. CDR3 in DNA: TGTGCCAGCAGCTTGGTCGTTCCAACAGAAGTTGACAATGAGCAGTTCTTC. Protein product: CASSLVVPTEVDNEQFF.

The rearrangement links TRBV2 to TRBJ1-6, with 10 bases fitting TRBD1. The CDR3 has 13 amino acids. With V trimmed by 9 bases and J by 7 bases, 3 bases remained unmatched. Germline-derived CDR1 and CDR2 are SNHLY and FYNNEI. The DNA of the CDR3 is TGTGCCAGAGGGGGACAGGGGAATTCACCCCTCCACTTT. Protein product: CARGGQGNSPLHF.

CDR3: CASSSYYEQYF. The CDR3 bases are TGTGCCAGCAGCTCGTACTACGAGCAGTACTTC. The chain recombines TRBV7-2 with TRBJ2-7; the D is unclear. Germline V gives CDR1 SGHTA, CDR2 FQGNSA. The CDR3 has 11 amino acids. The V gene lost 4 bases and the J gene lost 3 bases, with 4 bases spanning the gap.

V usage is TRBV19 and J usage is TRBJ2-2; D is perhaps TRBD2 (6 bases). V shed 7 bases and J shed 2 bases, with 14 bases lying between them. The CDR3 sequence is 15 residues long. Looked up from germline, CDR1 is LNHDA and CDR2 is SQIVND (reference sequence). CDR3 region: CASTSSSANTGELFF. CDR3 in DNA: TGTGCCAGTACTAGTTCTAGCGCAAACACCGGGGAGCTGTTTTTT.

This CDR3 is CASSRPGQSNTEAFF. The CDR3, as DNA: TGCGCCAGCAGCCGACCGGGACAATCGAACACTGAAGCTTTCTTT. The rearrangement links TRBV4-1 to TRBJ1-1; tentative D call: TRBD1 (6 bases). V dropped 4 bases and J dropped 1 base, with 13 bases sitting between them. CDR1 MGHRA and CDR2 YSYEKL come from the germline V gene. This CDR3 has 15 residues.

The V call is TRBV7-2, the J call TRBJ2-7, with TRBD2 identical over 11 bases. J was trimmed by 5 bases and V by 0 bases; bases with no gene match: 3. The CDR3 covers 15 residues. From germline, CDR1 is SGHTA and CDR2 FQGNSA. CDR3 residues: CASSLAWGLADEQYF. CDR3 coding DNA: TGTGCCAGCAGCTTAGCGTGGGGACTAGCGGACGAGCAGTACTTC.

This clone has just a few counts. The chain links TRBV2 to TRBJ1-1; D not resolved. The V gene's germline CDR1 is SNHLY and CDR2 FYNNEI. The ends were cut back, 2 bases at V and 7 bases at J, with 11 bases in the middle. This CDR3 contains 13 residues. The DNA of the CDR3 is TGTGCCAGCAGTGAAATTCGGCGGGGTGAAGCTTTCTTT. Its protein product is CASSEIRRGEAFF.

This sequence joins TRBV7-8 and TRBJ1-4; D may be TRBD1 (5 bases). Looked up from germline, CDR1 is SGHVS and CDR2 is FQNEAQ. The V end was cut by 1 base, the J end by 7 bases, with 13 bases between. The CDR3 has 15 amino acids. CDR3 sequence: CASSLEGVFSEKLFF. The CDR3 bases are TGTGCCAGCAGCTTAGAAGGGGTATTTTCTGAAAAACTGTTTTTT.

The chain carries TRBV10-3 and TRBJ2-7; 7 bases are a match to TRBD2. J lost 0 bases, V lost 0 bases, and 8 bases had no gene match. Germline V gives CDR1 ENHRY, CDR2 SYGVKD. This CDR3 is built from 17 residues. The CDR3 region has the DNA TGTGCCATCAGTGAGTCCTTTAACGGGGGGAGCTCCTACGAGCAGTACTTC. It encodes CAISESFNGGSSYEQYF.

V and J are TRBV19 and TRBJ2-1; possible D gene TRBD2, 6 bases. The germline V gene has CDR1 LNHDA and CDR2 SQIVND (reference sequence). Trimming took off 3 bases at V and 7 bases at J, with 19 bases between the two ends. This CDR3 spans 16 amino acids. CDR3: CASSISGTGVSNEQFF. The CDR3 DNA follows: TGTGCCAGTAGTATCTCAGGGACGGGGGTTTCAAATGAGCAGTTCTTC.

The V call is TRBV7-2, the J call TRBJ2-5; possibly TRBD1 or TRBD2 for D (5 bases each). The CDR3 is 14 amino acids. The germline V and J ends were trimmed by 0 bases and 1 base, with 6 bases remaining between them. Per the germline V gene, CDR1 is SGHTA and CDR2 is FQGNSA. In DNA, the CDR3 is TGTGCCAGCAGCTTAGCGGGGGTCCAAGAGACCCAGTACTTC. Residues: CASSLAGVQETQYF. The entire variable domain, with the rest obtained from reference TRBV7-2 and TRBJ2-5, is as follows: GAGVSQSPSNKVTEKGKDVELRCDPISGHTALYWYRQSLGQGLEFLIYFQGNSAPDKSGLPSDRFSAERTGGSVSTLTIQRTQQEDSAVYLCASSLAGVQETQYFGPGTRLLVL.

The CDR3 region is CASSSPGQYTEAFF. The CDR3 bases are TGTGCCAGCAGTTCCCCCGGACAGTACACTGAAGCTTTCTTT. This chain uses TRBV28 with TRBJ1-1, with D possibly being TRBD1 (6 bases). Germline V CDR1 and CDR2: MDHEN, SYDVKM. The CDR3 has 14 residues. V dropped 4 bases and J dropped 3 bases, with 12 bases sitting between them.

V usage is TRBV6-1 and J usage is TRBJ2-7; tentatively, D is TRBD1 or TRBD2 (5 bases each). With 2 bases removed from V and 9 bases from J, the gap between germline ends came to 14 bases. The CDR3 consists of 13 residues. Germline V gene lookup returns CDR1 MNHNS and CDR2 SASEGT. This chain's CDR3 is CASSESWDGGQYF. The CDR3 bases are TGTGCCAGCAGTGAAAGTTGGGATGGGGGGCAGTACTTC.

The chain uses TRBV19 and TRBJ1-5; D might be TRBD1 (5 bases). From germline, CDR1 is LNHDA and CDR2 SQIVND (reference sequence). The CDR3 totals 15 residues. V gave up 10 bases and J gave up 1 base, with 17 bases separating them. The CDR3 bases are TGTGCCACCCGGGACCTCTTAGAGAGCAATCAGCCCCAGCATTTT. Protein product: CATRDLLESNQPQHF.